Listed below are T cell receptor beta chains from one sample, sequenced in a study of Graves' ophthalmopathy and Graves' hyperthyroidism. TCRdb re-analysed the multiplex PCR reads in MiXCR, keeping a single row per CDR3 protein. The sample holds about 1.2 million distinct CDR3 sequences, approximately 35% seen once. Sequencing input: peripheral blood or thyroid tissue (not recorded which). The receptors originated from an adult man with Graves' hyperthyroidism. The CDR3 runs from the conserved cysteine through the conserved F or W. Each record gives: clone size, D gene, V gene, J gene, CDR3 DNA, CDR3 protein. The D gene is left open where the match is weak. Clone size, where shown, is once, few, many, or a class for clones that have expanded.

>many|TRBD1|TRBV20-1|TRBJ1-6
TGCAGTGCCGGGGGGACAGGAAGTTCACCCCTCCACTTT
CSAGGTGSSPLHF
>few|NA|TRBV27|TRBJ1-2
TGTGCCAGCAGTTGGAGGGTACGGGGGACTTTCGGCTACACCTTC
CASSWRVRGTFGYTF
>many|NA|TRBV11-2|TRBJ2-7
TGTGCCAGCAGCTTATCACTGTCCTCCAACTACGAGCAGTACTTC
CASSLSLSSNYEQYF
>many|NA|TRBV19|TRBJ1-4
TGTGCCAGCTCGCTCCGACCGGAAAAACTGTTTTTT
CASSLRPEKLFF
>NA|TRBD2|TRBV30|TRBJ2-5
TGTGCATGGATATCTAGCGGGAGTTGGCAAGAGACCCAGTACTTC
CAWISSGSWQETQYF
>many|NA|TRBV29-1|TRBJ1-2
TGCAGCGTTGAAAGTGCCGTCTATGGCTACACCTTC
CSVESAVYGYTF
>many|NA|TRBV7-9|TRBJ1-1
TGTGCCAGCAAAATACAGGGCGGCACTGAAGCTTTCTTT
CASKIQGGTEAFF
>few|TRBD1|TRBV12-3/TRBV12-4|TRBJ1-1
TGTGCCAGCAGTTTCCAGGGGGCAGCCACTGAAGCTTTCTTT
CASSFQGAATEAFF
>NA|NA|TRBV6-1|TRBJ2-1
TGTGCCAGCAGTATGAGTAGTATCAATGAGCAGTTCTTC
CASSMSSINEQFF
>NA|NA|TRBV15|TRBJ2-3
TGTGCCACCAGCAGAGGTGTGGCTAGCACAGATACGCAGTATTTT
CATSRGVASTDTQYF
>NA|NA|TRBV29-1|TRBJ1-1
TGCAGCGTTGAAGAGGGGGTTTCGGGGTACACTGAAGCTTTCTTT
CSVEEGVSGYTEAFF
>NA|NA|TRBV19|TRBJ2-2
TGTGCCAGTCGCTCCTTTCAAGATTTTCTCGGGGAGCTGTTTTTT
CASRSFQDFLGELFF
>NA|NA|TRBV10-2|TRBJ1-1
TGCGCCAGCAGCCAAGTAGCGGGGGAAGCTTTCTTT
CASSQVAGEAFF
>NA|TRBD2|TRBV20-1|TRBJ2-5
TGCAGTGCAGATATAGCGGGAGGCACGGAGACCCAGTACTTC
CSADIAGGTETQYF
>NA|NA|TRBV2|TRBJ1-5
TGTGCCAGCAGTTACGGGGGATGGCCCCAGCATTTT
CASSYGGWPQHF
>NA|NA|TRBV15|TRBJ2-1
TGTGCCACCAGCAGTGAGTCGGCGGGGAATTCCTACAATGAGCAGTTCTTC
CATSSESAGNSYNEQFF
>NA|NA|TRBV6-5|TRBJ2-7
TGTGCCAGCAGCCGGGACGCGACCTACGAGCAGTACTTC
CASSRDATYEQYF
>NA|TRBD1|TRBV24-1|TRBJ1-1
TGTGCCAGCAGCCCCTGGACAGGAGTTGCGAACACTGAAGCTTTCTTT
CASSPWTGVANTEAFF
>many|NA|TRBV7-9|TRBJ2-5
TGTGCCAGCAGCTCCCTGGGTAGCGGTGAGACCCAGTACTTC
CASSSLGSGETQYF
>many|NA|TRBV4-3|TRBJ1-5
TGCGCCAGCAGCCAAGAAAGGGAAAGGTCCCAGCATTTT
CASSQERERSQHF
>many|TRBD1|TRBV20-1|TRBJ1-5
TGCAGTGTTCAGCCGGGACAGGGAAAAAGGAGTCAGCCCCAGCATTTT
CSVQPGQGKRSQPQHF
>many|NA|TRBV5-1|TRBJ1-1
TGCGCCAGCAGCCACACCGGGACACAGAACACTGAAGCTTTCTTT
CASSHTGTQNTEAFF
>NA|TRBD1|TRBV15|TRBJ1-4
TGCGCCACCAGCAGCCTCCCCGAGGGGGCCGGGGGCGATGAAAAACTGTTTTTT
CATSSLPEGAGGDEKLFF
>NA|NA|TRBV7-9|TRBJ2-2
TGTGCCAGCAAGGACGGGGACACCGGGGAGCTGTTTTTT
CASKDGDTGELFF
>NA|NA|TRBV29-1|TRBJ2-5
TGCAGCGGAACAGCGTTCACCGGGGAGTCGGAGACCCAGTACTTC
CSGTAFTGESETQYF
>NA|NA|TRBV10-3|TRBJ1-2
TGTGCCGCCTCGGGGGGCAGCTTAAACTATGGCTACACCTTC
CAASGGSLNYGYTF
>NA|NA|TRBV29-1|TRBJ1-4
TGCAGCGTTGTCAGTACTAATGAAAAACTGTTTTTT
CSVVSTNEKLFF
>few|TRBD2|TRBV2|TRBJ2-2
TGTGCCAGCAGTAAACTAGCGGGAGAAGACACCGGGGAGCTGTTTTTT
CASSKLAGEDTGELFF
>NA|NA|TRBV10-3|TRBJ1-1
TGTGCCAGCAGTGAGTTGCAGGATGAAGCTTTCTTT
CASSELQDEAFF
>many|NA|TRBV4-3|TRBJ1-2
TGCGCCAGCAGCCAAATGGACAGTCGTGGCTACACCTTC
CASSQMDSRGYTF
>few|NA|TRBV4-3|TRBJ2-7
TGCGCCAGCAGCCAAGAGCACAGGGCAGACGAGCAGTACTTC
CASSQEHRADEQYF
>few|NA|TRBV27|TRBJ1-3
TGTGCCAGCAGTTCGCCAGGCTCTGGAAACACCATATATTTT
CASSSPGSGNTIYF
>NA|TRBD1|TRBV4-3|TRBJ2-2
TGCGCCAGCAGCCAAGAACCACAGGGGTTTACCGGGGAGCTGTTTTTT
CASSQEPQGFTGELFF
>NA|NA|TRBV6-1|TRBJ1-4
TGTGCCAGCGGAGGCGGGATTCATAGGCTGTTTTTT
CASGGGIHRLFF
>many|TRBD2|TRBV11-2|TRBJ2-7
TGTGCCAGCAGCTCCCTTAATAGCGGGAATAAGCAGTACTTC
CASSSLNSGNKQYF
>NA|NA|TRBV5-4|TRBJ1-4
TGTGCCAGCAGCTTAGCCGGGGTTACGGAAAAACTGTTTTTT
CASSLAGVTEKLFF
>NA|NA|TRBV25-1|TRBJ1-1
TGTGCCAGCAGTGAATATTCCCTGGCAGTGAACACTGAAGCTTTCTTT
CASSEYSLAVNTEAFF
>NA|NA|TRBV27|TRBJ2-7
TGTGCCAGCAGAGCTAAGGGGCCCTCCTACGAGCAGTACTTC
CASRAKGPSYEQYF
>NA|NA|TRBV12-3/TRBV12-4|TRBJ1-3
TGTGCCAGCAGTTTAGCTAGTTCCCGTGTAGAGTTCTCTGGAAACACCATATATTTT
CASSLASSRVEFSGNTIYF
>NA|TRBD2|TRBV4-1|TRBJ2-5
TGCGCCAGCAGCCCCGGCGGGTCGGGGGGGAGAGAGACCCAGTACTTC
CASSPGGSGGRETQYF
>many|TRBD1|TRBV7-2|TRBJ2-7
TGTGCCAGCAGCTTCCGTATAGGGACAGATTACGAGCAGTACTTC
CASSFRIGTDYEQYF
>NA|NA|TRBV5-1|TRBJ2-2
TGCGCCAGCAGCTTATACACCGGGACGGTGAACACCGGGGAGCTGTTTTTT
CASSLYTGTVNTGELFF
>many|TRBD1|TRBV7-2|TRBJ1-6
TGTGCCAGCAGCTCACCGGGACAGGGAAATTCACCCCTCCACTTT
CASSSPGQGNSPLHF
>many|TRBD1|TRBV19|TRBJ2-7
TGTGCCAGTAGTACAGGGACAGGGGGGGACTACGAGCAGTACTTC
CASSTGTGGDYEQYF
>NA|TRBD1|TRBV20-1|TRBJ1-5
TGCAGTGCTAGAGATGGGGCAGGGGGACAGCCCCAGCATTTT
CSARDGAGGQPQHF
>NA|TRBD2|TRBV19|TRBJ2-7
TGTGCCAGCAGTTTACATCTCAGGACTAGCGGGGGCCCCTACGAGCAGTACTTC
CASSLHLRTSGGPYEQYF
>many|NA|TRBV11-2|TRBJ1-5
TGTGCCAGCTCCGGCACGGGGACGGGAAATCAGCCCCAGCATTTT
CASSGTGTGNQPQHF
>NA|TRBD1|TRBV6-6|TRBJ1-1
TGTGCCAGCAGCGAGGGGGCTTCGGCTTTCTTT
CASSEGASAFF
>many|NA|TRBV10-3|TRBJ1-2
TGTGCCATCCGGGACCCAAACACCTATGGCTACACCTTC
CAIRDPNTYGYTF
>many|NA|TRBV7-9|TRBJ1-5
TGTGCCAGCAGCTTATACTCGGGATTCGGCAATCAGCCCCAGCATTTT
CASSLYSGFGNQPQHF
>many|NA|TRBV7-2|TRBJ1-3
TGTGCCAGCACCCTGACGGAGGGGCTAGGAAACACCATATATTTT
CASTLTEGLGNTIYF
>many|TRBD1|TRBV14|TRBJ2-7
TGTGCCAGCAGCCTGACCGGGACAGGGGCTGGGGAGCAGTACTTC
CASSLTGTGAGEQYF
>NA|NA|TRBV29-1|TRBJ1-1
TGCAGCTACGGGACGGAGAACACTGAAGCTTTCTTT
CSYGTENTEAFF
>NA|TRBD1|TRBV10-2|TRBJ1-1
TGCGCCAGCAAACCGGGACAGGGGGCAACTGAAGCTTTCTTT
CASKPGQGATEAFF
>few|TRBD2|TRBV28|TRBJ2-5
TGTGCCAGCACCACCTCGTTCCCTAGCGGTTCTTCGGAGACCCAGTACTTC
CASTTSFPSGSSETQYF
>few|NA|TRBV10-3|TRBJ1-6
TGTGCCATCAGTGAGTCGATGGGACGGTATAATTCACCCCTCCACTTT
CAISESMGRYNSPLHF
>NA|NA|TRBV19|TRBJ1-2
TGTGCCAGTAGTATAACCGCAGGGACCTATGGCTACACCTTC
CASSITAGTYGYTF